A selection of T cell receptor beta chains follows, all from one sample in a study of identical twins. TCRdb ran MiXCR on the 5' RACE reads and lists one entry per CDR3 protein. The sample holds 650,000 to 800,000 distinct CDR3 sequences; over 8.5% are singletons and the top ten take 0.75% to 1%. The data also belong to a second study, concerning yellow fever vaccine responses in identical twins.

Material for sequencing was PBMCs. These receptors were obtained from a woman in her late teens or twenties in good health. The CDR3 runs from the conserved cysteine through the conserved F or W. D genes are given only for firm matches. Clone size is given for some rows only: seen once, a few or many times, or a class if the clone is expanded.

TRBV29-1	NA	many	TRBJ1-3	CSVEGTGNTIYF	TGCAGCGTTGAAGGGACTGGAAACACCATATATTTT
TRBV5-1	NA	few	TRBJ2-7	CASSLDWASRSYEQYF	TGCGCCAGCAGCTTGGATTGGGCTAGCCGATCCTACGAGCAGTACTTC
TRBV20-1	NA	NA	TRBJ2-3	CSAMEGMGTDTQYF	TGCAGTGCTATGGAGGGAATGGGCACAGATACGCAGTATTTT
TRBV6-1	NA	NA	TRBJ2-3	CASSEWSGAFTDTQYF	TGTGCCAGCAGTGAATGGTCAGGAGCTTTTACAGATACGCAGTATTTT
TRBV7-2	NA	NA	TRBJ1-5	CASSSRPRQYSNQPQHF	TGTGCCAGCAGCTCACGCCCTCGACAGTATAGCAATCAGCCCCAGCATTTT
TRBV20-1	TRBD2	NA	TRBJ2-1	CSAANPGLGYNEQFF	TGCAGTGCTGCAAACCCGGGACTAGGCTACAATGAGCAGTTCTTC
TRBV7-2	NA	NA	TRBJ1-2	CASSSPRTRADYGYTF	TGTGCCAGCAGCTCCCCCCGGACAAGGGCAGACTATGGCTACACCTTC
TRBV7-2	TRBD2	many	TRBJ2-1	CASSPRGLAGGQREQFF	TGTGCCAGCAGCCCACGGGGACTAGCGGGAGGTCAACGTGAGCAGTTCTTC
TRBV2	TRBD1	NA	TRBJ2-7	CVSREAGGQGREQYF	TGTGTCAGCAGAGAGGCTGGGGGACAGGGGCGCGAGCAGTACTTC
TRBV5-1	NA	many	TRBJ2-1	CASSLGPASSYNEQFF	TGCGCCAGCAGCTTGGGCCCAGCCTCCTCCTACAATGAGCAGTTCTTC
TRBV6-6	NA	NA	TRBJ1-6	CASSYRVYSPLHF	TGTGCCAGCAGTTACCGAGTATATTCACCCCTCCACTTT
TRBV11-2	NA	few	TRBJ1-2	CASSLVSTGHYGYTF	TGTGCCAGCAGCTTAGTCTCGACAGGTCACTATGGCTACACCTTC
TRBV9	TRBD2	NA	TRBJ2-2	CASSVSPTSGNTGELFF	TGTGCCAGCAGCGTTAGCCCGACTAGCGGGAACACCGGGGAGCTGTTTTTT
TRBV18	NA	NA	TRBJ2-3	CASSPLNADTQYF	TGTGCCAGCTCACCTCTCAACGCAGATACGCAGTATTTT
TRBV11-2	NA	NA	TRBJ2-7	CASSPQREQYF	TGTGCCAGCAGCCCCCAGCGAGAGCAGTACTTC
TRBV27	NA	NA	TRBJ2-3	CASKRLPNRVTDTQYF	TGTGCCAGCAAGAGGCTCCCCAACAGGGTCACAGATACGCAGTATTTT
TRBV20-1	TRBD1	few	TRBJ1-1	CSARTGYTEAFF	TGCAGTGCCCGGACAGGGTACACTGAAGCTTTCTTT
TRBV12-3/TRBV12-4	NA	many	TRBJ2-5	CASSGGRAYQETQYF	TGTGCCAGCAGTGGGGGACGGGCGTACCAAGAGACCCAGTACTTC
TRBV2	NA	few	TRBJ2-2	CASSEDGYTGELFF	TGTGCCAGCAGCGAGGACGGCTACACCGGGGAGCTGTTTTTT
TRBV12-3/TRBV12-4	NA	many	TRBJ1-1	CASSLKRNTEAFF	TGTGCCAGCAGCTTAAAGAGGAACACTGAAGCTTTCTTT
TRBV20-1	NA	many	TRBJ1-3	CSARWWDLGNTIYF	TGCAGTGCTAGATGGTGGGATCTCGGAAACACCATATATTTT
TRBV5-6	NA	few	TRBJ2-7	CASSFGPGTYEQYF	TGTGCCAGCAGCTTTGGTCCAGGGACCTACGAGCAGTACTTC
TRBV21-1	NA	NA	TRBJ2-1	CASRPSGQREWREQFF	TGTGCCAGCAGACCCTCTGGGCAGCGGGAGTGGAGGGAGCAGTTCTTC
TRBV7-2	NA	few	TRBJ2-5	CASSFGRDGETQYF	TGTGCCAGCAGCTTTGGCAGGGATGGGGAGACCCAGTACTTC
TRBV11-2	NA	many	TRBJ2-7	CASSFSEQYF	TGTGCCAGCAGCTTTAGCGAGCAGTACTTC
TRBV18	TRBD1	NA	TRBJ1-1	CASSPLGGSGTENTEAFF	TGTGCCAGCTCACCACTGGGGGGATCCGGGACAGAGAACACTGAAGCTTTCTTT
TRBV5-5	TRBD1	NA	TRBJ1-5	CASSYGQAGNQPQHF	TGTGCCAGCAGTTATGGACAGGCTGGCAATCAGCCCCAGCATTTT
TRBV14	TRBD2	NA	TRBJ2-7	CASSQDYRTSGGSYEQYF	TGTGCCAGCAGCCAAGATTATCGCACTAGCGGGGGCTCCTACGAGCAGTACTTC
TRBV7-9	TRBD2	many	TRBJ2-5	CASSPEGREFPQETQYF	TGTGCCAGCAGCCCAGAGGGGCGGGAGTTCCCCCAAGAGACCCAGTACTTC
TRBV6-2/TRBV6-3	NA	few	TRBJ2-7	CASKLVPVAYEQYF	TGTGCCAGCAAGTTGGTTCCCGTTGCCTACGAGCAGTACTTC
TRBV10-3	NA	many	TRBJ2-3	CAISGGASTDTQYF	TGTGCCATCAGTGGTGGCGCCAGCACAGATACGCAGTATTTT
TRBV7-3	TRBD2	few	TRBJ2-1	CASSPAGGRYEQFF	TGTGCCAGCAGCCCGGCGGGGGGGAGGTATGAGCAGTTCTTC
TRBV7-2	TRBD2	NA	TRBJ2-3	CASTSGSRTDTQYF	TGTGCCAGCACTAGCGGAAGCAGGACAGATACGCAGTATTTT
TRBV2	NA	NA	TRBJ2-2	CAAGRDNTGELFF	TGTGCCGCCGGGCGGGATAACACCGGGGAGCTGTTTTTT
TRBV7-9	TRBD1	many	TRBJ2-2	CASNGQVNTGELFF	TGTGCCAGCAATGGACAGGTGAACACCGGGGAGCTGTTTTTT
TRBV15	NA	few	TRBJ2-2	CATSRDGISAGGELFF	TGTGCCACCAGCAGAGATGGGATCAGTGCCGGCGGGGAGCTGTTTTTT
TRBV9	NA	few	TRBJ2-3	CASNLGSTDTQYF	TGTGCCAGCAACCTGGGTAGCACAGATACGCAGTATTTT
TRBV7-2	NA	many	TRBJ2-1	CASSLEGWAANEQFF	TGTGCCAGCAGCTTAGAAGGGTGGGCAGCCAATGAGCAGTTCTTC
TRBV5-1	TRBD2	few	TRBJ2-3	CASSEKVLAGVTDTQYF	TGCGCCAGCAGCGAGAAGGTCCTAGCGGGAGTCACAGATACGCAGTATTTT
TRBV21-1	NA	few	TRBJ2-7	CASSKALAVNTYEQYF	TGTGCCAGCAGCAAAGCCCTAGCGGTCAACACCTACGAGCAGTACTTC
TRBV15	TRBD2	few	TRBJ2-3	CATSRVRAGVTDTQYF	TGTGCCACCAGCAGAGTAAGAGCGGGAGTGACAGATACGCAGTATTTT
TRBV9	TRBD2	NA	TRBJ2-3	CASSVVPSGGLGTDTQYF	TGTGCCAGCAGCGTAGTTCCTAGCGGGGGGCTGGGCACAGATACGCAGTATTTT
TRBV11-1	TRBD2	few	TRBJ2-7	CASSIGTSGGDRRFYEQYF	TGTGCCAGCAGCATCGGGACTAGCGGGGGGGATCGACGTTTCTACGAGCAGTACTTC
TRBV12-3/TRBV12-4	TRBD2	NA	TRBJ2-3	CASTLVGGGIDTQYF	TGTGCCAGCACCCTCGTGGGGGGGGGGATTGATACGCAGTATTTT
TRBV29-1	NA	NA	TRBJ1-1	CSVAGFDTEAFF	TGCAGCGTTGCCGGGTTCGACACTGAAGCTTTCTTT
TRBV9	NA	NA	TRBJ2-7	CASSAVGWGTDEQYF	TGTGCCAGCAGCGCCGTTGGGTGGGGGACGGACGAGCAGTACTTC
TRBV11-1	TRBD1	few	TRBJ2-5	CASSSQRGQGGPRGETQYF	TGTGCCAGCAGCTCACAGAGGGGACAGGGGGGCCCCAGAGGAGAGACCCAGTACTTC
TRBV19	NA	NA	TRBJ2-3	CASSRNPGFLSTDTQYF	TGTGCCAGTAGTCGAAACCCGGGATTCTTAAGCACAGATACGCAGTATTTT
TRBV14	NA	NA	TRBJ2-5	CASSPIGQKKETQYF	TGTGCCAGCAGCCCTATAGGACAGAAAAAAGAGACCCAGTACTTC
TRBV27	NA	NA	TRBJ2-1	CASSFPDRGGDNEQFF	TGTGCCAGCAGTTTCCCCGACAGGGGAGGGGACAATGAGCAGTTCTTC
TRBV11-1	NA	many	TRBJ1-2	CASSLGTRVHLANYGYTF	TGTGCCAGCAGCCTCGGGACGAGGGTGCATCTGGCTAACTATGGCTACACCTTC
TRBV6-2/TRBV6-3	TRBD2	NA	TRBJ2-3	CASSYGTSGDTQYF	TGTGCCAGCAGTTACGGGACTAGCGGGGATACGCAGTATTTT
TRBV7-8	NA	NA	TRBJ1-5	CASSPKVGGPNQPQHF	TGTGCCAGCAGCCCTAAGGTCGGGGGCCCCAATCAGCCCCAGCATTTT
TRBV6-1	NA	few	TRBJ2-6	CASTESGGSGANVLTF	TGTGCCAGCACCGAATCCGGGGGATCTGGGGCCAACGTCCTGACTTTC
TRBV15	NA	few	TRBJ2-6	CATLPRTATGANVLTF	TGTGCCACCCTACCCCGGACAGCCACTGGGGCCAACGTCCTGACTTTC
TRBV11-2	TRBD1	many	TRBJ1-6	CASSSPDRGRFSGNSPLHF	TGTGCCAGCAGCTCACCTGACAGGGGACGATTTTCTGGGAATTCACCCCTCCACTTT
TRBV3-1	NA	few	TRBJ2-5	CASRLGKGSGTQYF	TGTGCCAGCCGCCTAGGGAAGGGGTCCGGGACCCAGTACTTC